This T cell receptor beta chain was observed in a study of CD8 T cells in ankylosing spondylitis. TCRdb analysed the 5' RACE reads with MiXCR anew, one entry per CDR3 protein. The sample lists 250,000 to 400,000 distinct CDR3 sequences, around a tenth occurring once. Study outcomes and limitations: As reported, disease-linked clones showed significant enrichment in matched ankylosing spondylitis synovial fluid. Characteristic of ankylosing spondylitis blood, it appeared, was a TCR beta motif comprising about eight highly homologous variants. Reactive arthritis synovial fluid and blood previously showed some of these motif variants. Within peripheral blood, clones linked to disease were CD8+ and relatively rare.

In its sample, this clonotype was seen many times. The antigen remains undetermined. The CDR3 runs to 16 residues. Germline V gene sequence: CDR1 SGHDT, CDR2 YYEEEE. Trimming removed 0 bases from V and 3 bases from J; junction bases left unmatched: 2. Input material: blood, either unsorted or a sorted T cell fraction (not recorded which). The genes are TRBV5-6 and TRBJ2-2; 10 bases fit TRBD2. The source of this sequence is a female donor with ankylosing spondylitis or in good health (not recorded which). Here the CDR3 reads CASSLGLAGHTGELFF. The CDR3 nucleotides read TGTGCCAGCAGCTTGGGACTAGCGGGTCACACCGGGGAGCTGTTTTTT.